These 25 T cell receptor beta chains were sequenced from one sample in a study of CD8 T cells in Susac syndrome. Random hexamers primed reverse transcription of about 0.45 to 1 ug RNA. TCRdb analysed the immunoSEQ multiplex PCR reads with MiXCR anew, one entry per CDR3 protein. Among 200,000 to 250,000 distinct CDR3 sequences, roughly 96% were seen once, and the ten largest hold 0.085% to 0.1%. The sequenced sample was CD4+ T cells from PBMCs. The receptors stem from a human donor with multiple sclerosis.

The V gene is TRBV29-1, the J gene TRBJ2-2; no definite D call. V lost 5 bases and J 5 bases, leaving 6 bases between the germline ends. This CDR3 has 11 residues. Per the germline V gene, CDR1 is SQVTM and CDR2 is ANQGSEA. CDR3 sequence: CSVRETGELFF. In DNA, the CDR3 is TGCAGCGTTAGAGAAACCGGGGAGCTGTTTTTT.

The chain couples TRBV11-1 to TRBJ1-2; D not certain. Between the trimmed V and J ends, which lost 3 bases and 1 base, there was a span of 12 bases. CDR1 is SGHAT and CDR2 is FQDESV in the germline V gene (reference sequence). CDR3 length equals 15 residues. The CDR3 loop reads CASSFGTADNYGYTF. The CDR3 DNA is TGTGCCAGCAGCTTCGGAACAGCAGATAACTATGGCTACACCTTC. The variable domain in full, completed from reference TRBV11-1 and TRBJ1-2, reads EAEVAQSPRYKITEKSQAVAFWCDPISGHATLYWYRQILGQGPELLVQFQDESVVDDSQLPKDRFSAERLKGVDSTLKIQPAELGDSAMYLCASSFGTADNYGYTFGSGTRLTVV.

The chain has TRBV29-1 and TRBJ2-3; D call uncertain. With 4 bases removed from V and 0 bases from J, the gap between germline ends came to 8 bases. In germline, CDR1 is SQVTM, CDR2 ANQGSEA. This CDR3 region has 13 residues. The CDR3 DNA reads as TGCAGCGTTGGCCGGGTTAGCACAGATACGCAGTATTTT. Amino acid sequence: CSVGRVSTDTQYF.

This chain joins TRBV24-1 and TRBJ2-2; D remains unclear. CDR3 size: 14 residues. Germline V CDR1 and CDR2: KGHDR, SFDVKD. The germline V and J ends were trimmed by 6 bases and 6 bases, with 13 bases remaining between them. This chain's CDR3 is CATSRALVPGELFF. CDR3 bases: TGTGCCACCAGTAGGGCCTTAGTACCCGGGGAGCTGTTTTTT.

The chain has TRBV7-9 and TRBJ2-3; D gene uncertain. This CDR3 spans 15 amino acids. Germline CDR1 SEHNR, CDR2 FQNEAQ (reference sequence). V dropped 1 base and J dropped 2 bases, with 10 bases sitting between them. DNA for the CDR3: TGTGCCAGCAGCTTAGTGACTGGCACCACAGATACGCAGTATTTT. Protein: CASSLVTGTTDTQYF. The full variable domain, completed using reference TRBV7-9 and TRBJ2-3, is DTGVSQNPRHKITKRGQNVTFRCDPISEHNRLYWYRQTLGQGPEFLTYFQNEAQLEKSRLLSDRFSAERPKGSFSTLEIQRTEQGDSAMYLCASSLVTGTTDTQYFGPGTRLTVL.

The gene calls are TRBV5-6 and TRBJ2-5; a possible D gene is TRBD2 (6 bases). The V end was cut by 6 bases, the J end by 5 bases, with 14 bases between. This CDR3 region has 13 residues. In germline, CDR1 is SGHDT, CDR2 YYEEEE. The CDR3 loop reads CASTGGGQETQYF. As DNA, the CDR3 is TGTGCCAGCACCGGAGGAGGGCAGGAGACCCAGTACTTC.

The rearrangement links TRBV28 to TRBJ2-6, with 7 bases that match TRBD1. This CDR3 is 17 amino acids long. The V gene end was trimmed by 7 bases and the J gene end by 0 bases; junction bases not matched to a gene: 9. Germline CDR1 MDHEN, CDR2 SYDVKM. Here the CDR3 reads CASKMAGGGSGANVLTF. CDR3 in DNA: TGTGCCAGCAAAATGGCAGGGGGTGGCTCTGGGGCCAACGTCCTGACTTTC.

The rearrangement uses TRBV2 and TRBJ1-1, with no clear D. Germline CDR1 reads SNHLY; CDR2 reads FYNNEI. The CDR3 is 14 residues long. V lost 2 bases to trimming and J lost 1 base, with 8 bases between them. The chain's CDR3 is CASSEIRPNTEAFF. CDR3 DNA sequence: TGTGCCAGCAGTGAAATTCGGCCGAACACTGAAGCTTTCTTT.

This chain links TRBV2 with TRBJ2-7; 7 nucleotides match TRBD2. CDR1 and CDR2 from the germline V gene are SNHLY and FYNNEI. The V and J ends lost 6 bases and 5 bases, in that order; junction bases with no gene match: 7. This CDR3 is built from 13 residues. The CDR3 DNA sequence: TGTGCCAGCAGGAACTCGGCGGGGGACGAGCAGTACTTC. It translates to CASRNSAGDEQYF.

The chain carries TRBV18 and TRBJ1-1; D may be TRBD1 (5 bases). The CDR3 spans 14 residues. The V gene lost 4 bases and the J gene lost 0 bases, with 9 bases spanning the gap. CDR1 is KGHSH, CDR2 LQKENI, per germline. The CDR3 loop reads CASSLRGVNTEAFF. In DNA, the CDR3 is TGTGCCAGCTCACTTCGGGGGGTGAACACTGAAGCTTTCTTT.

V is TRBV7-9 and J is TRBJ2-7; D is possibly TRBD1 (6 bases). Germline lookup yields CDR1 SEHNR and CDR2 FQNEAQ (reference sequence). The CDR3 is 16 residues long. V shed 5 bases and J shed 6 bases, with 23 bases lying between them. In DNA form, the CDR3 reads TGTGCCAGCAGCCCCCGCGGGCAGTTCCTAGGGGGCGAGCAGTACTTC. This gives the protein CASSPRGQFLGGEQYF.

The CDR3 sequence: CATSEPPGNEQFF. Written as DNA, the CDR3 is TGTGCCACCAGTGAACCGCCCGGCAATGAGCAGTTCTTC. The rearrangement joins TRBV24-1 to TRBJ2-1; D call uncertain. The CDR3 covers 13 residues. The V end lost 4 bases, the J end lost 6 bases, and 9 bases lay between the germline ends. CDR1 is KGHDR, CDR2 SFDVKD, per germline.

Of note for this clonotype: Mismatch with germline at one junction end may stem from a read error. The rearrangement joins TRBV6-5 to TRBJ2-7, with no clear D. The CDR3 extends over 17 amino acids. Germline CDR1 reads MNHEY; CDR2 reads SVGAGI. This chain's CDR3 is CASSYSGDLQGSYEQYF. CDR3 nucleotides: TGCGCCAGCAGTTACTCGGGTGACCTCCAAGGCTCCTACGAGCAGTACTTC.

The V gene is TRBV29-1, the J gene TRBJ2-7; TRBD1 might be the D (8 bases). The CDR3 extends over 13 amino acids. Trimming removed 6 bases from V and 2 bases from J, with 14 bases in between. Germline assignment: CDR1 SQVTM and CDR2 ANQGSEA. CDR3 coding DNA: TGCAGCGTGTACAGGGGGGGGACCTACGAGCAGTACTTC. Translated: CSVYRGGTYEQYF.

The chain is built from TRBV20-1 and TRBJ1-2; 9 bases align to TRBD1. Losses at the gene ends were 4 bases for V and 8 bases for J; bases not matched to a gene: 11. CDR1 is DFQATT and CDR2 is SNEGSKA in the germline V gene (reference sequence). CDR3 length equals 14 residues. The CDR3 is CSATSSDRGFGYTF. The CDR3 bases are TGCAGTGCTACAAGCTCGGACAGGGGCTTCGGCTACACCTTC.

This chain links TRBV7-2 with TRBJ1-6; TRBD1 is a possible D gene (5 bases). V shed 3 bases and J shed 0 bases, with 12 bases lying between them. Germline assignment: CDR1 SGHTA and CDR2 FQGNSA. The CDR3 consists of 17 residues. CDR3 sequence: CASSLFQGGSYNSPLHF. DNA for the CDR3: TGTGCCAGCAGCTTGTTCCAGGGAGGCTCCTATAATTCACCCCTCCACTTT.

The CDR3, as DNA: TGTGCCAGCAGCCCAGGATTGGTAGGGGGCCCAGATACGCAGTATTTT. Its translation: CASSPGLVGGPDTQYF. The chain employs TRBV5-4 and TRBJ2-3, with TRBD1 identical over 7 bases. CDR1 SGHNT and CDR2 YYREEE come from the germline V gene (reference sequence). This CDR3 comprises 16 residues. The V segment lost 4 bases and the J segment 4 bases; nucleotides outside the gene matches: 12.

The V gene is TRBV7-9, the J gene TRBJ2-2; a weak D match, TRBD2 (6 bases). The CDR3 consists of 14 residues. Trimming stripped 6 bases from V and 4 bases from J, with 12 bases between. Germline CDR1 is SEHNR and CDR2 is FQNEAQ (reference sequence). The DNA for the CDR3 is TGTGCCAGCAGGTCGGGACTTCTCACCGGGGAGCTGTTTTTT. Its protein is CASRSGLLTGELFF.

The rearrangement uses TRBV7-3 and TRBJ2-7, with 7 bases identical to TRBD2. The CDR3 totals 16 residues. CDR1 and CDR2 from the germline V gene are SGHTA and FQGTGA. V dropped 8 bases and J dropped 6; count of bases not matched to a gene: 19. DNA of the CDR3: TGTGCCAGCGGATTGTTGGTTACGGCGGGAGTAAGCGAGCAGTACTTC. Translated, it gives CASGLLVTAGVSEQYF. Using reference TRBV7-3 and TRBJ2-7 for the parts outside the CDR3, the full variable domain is GAGVSQTPSNKVTEKGKYVELRCDPISGHTALYWYRQSLGQGPEFLIYFQGTGAADDSGLPNDRFFAVRPEGSVSTLKIQRTERGDSAVYLCASGLLVTAGVSEQYFGPGTRLTVT.

Here the CDR3 reads CSVESGRSGKTQYF. CDR3 bases: TGCAGCGTTGAAAGCGGGAGGAGTGGGAAGACCCAGTACTTC. The chain uses TRBV29-1 and TRBJ2-5, with 9 bases that match TRBD2. Per germline, CDR1 SQVTM and CDR2 ANQGSEA. V shed 2 bases, J shed 6 bases, and the junction held 7 bases outside the gene matches. CDR3 length: 14 amino acids.

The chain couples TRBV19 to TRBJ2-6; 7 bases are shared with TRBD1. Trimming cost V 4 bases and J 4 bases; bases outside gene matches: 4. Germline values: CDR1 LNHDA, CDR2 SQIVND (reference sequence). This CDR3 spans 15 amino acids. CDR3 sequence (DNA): TGTGCCAGTAGTAGACAGGGTTCCGGGGCCAACGTCCTGACTTTC. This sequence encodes CASSRQGSGANVLTF.

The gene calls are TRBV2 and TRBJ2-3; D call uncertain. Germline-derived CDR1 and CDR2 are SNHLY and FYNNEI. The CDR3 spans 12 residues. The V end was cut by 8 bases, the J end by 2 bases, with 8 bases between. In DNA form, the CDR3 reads TGTGCCAGCGAGAGTAACACAGATACGCAGTATTTT. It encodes CASESNTDTQYF. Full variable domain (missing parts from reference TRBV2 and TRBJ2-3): EPEVTQTPSHQVTQMGQEVILRCVPISNHLYFYWYRQILGQKVEFLVSFYNNEISEKSEIFDDQFSVERPDGSNFTLKIRSTKLEDSAMYFCASESNTDTQYFGPGTRLTVL.

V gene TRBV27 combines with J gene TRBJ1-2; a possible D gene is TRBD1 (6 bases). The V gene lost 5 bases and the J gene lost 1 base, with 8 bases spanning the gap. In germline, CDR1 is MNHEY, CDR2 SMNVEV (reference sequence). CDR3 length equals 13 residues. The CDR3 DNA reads TGTGCCAGCAGTGACAGGAATAACTATGGCTACACCTTC. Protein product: CASSDRNNYGYTF.

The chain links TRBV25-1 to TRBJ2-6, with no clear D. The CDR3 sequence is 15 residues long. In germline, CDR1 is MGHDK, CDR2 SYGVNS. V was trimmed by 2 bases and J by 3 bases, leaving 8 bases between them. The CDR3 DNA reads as TGTGCCAGCAGTGAAACTGGGCTTGGGGCCAACGTCCTGACTTTC. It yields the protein CASSETGLGANVLTF.

CDR3 region: CSVGLADNEQFF. CDR3 DNA: TGCAGCGTTGGACTAGCCGACAATGAGCAGTTCTTC. The chain couples TRBV29-1 to TRBJ2-1; TRBD2 aligns across 7 bases. The CDR3 contains 12 residues. CDR1 is SQVTM, CDR2 ANQGSEA, per germline. The V gene end was trimmed by 4 bases and the J gene end by 5 bases; junction bases not matched to a gene: 2.